These 8 T cell receptor beta chains originate from one sample sequenced in a study of T cell responses to AZD1222 COVID-19 vaccine. The protocol was immunoSEQ multiplex PCR, while the TCRdb copy is restricted to in-frame clones and leaves out a portion. The sample lists some 92,000 clones, roughly 90% occurring once. The sequenced sample was peripheral blood, obtained on day 0 of AZD1222 vaccination. The receptor set was obtained from an adult in good health.

The chain recombines TRBV2 with TRBJ1-1, with TRBD1 matching 7 bases. This CDR3 spans 14 amino acids. The germline V gene has CDR1 SNHLY and CDR2 FYNNEI. With V trimmed by 5 bases and J by 0 bases, 3 bases remained unmatched. DNA of the CDR3: TGTGCCAGCAGTCGACAGGGTATGAACACTGAAGCTTTCTTT. It encodes CASSRQGMNTEAFF.

Worth noting for this clone: Compared with germline, one end of the junction differs, possibly owing to a read error. The V gene is TRBV7-7, the J gene TRBJ2-1, with D perhaps matching TRBD2 (6 bases). The CDR3 spans 17 residues. CDR1 is SSHAT, CDR2 FNYEAQ, per germline (reference sequence). The CDR3 sequence is CASSPVVGRSAYNEQFF. CDR3 sequence (DNA): TGTGCTAGCAGCCCAGTGGTGGGGAGGTCGGCCTACAATGAGCAGTTCTTC.

J is TRBJ1-5 and V is TRBV6-6; 10 nucleotides line up with TRBD1. CDR1 and CDR2 (germline): MNHNY, SVGAGI (reference sequence). V lost 2 bases and J lost 1; bases outside the gene matches: 2. This CDR3 region has 16 residues. This CDR3 reads CASSYPGQGSNQPQHF. CDR3 nucleotides: TGTGCCAGCAGTTACCCGGGACAGGGGAGCAATCAGCCCCAGCATTTT.

J is TRBJ2-6 and V is TRBV27; no definite D call. The CDR3 is made up of 15 amino acids. V dropped 3 bases and J dropped 2 bases, with 8 bases sitting between them. Germline-derived CDR1 and CDR2 are MNHEY and SMNVEV (reference sequence). The CDR3 protein is CASSLPSPGANVLTF. The CDR3 nucleotides read TGTGCCAGCAGTTTGCCCTCCCCTGGGGCCAACGTCCTGACTTTC.

The DNA of the CDR3 is TGCGCCAGCAGCGTTTTGTGGACCTACAATGAGCAGTTCTTC. Translation: CASSVLWTYNEQFF. The chain couples TRBV5-1 to TRBJ2-1; D gene unclear. The CDR3 is made up of 14 amino acids. Germline assignment: CDR1 SGHRS and CDR2 YFSETQ. The V gene lost 4 bases and the J gene lost 2 bases, with 10 bases spanning the gap.

The genes are TRBV20-1 and TRBJ2-3, with no clear D. This CDR3 contains 13 residues. CDR1 is DFQATT and CDR2 is SNEGSKA in the germline V gene (reference sequence). Between the trimmed V and J ends, which lost 3 bases and 2 bases, there was a span of 9 bases. CDR3 in DNA: TGCAGTGCTAGTGGATATTTCACAGATACGCAGTATTTT. It codes for CSASGYFTDTQYF.

The V call is TRBV27, the J call TRBJ1-5; D ambiguous. V was shortened by 3 bases and J by 1 base, with 7 bases between the two germline ends. The CDR3 covers 14 residues. Germline V lookup: CDR1 MNHEY, CDR2 SMNVEV (reference sequence). The CDR3 loop reads CASSFLRSNQPQHF. CDR3 nucleotides: TGTGCCAGCAGTTTCCTGAGGAGCAATCAGCCCCAGCATTTT.

This chain joins TRBV5-1 and TRBJ1-2; D gene unclear. The CDR3 totals 16 residues. Per germline, CDR1 SGHRS and CDR2 YFSETQ. Trimming took off 2 bases at V and 4 bases at J, with 18 bases between the two ends. CDR3 protein: CASSLHSFGQIYGYTF. In DNA, the CDR3 is TGCGCCAGCAGCTTACACAGCTTCGGCCAGATCTATGGCTACACCTTC.